The 17 T cell receptor beta chains below were found in one sample sequenced in a study of cytomegalovirus exposure and HLA in healthy donors. PCR was performed using 60 Vbeta and 13 Jbeta primers. Data came from immunoSEQ multiplex PCR; TCRdb stores just in-frame clones and leaves some out. The sample carries under 200,000 clones, roughly 80% recorded once. Sequencing was carried out using PBMCs. These receptors all stem from a man aged 45 to 65 in good health and CMV-seronegative.

The J gene is TRBJ1-6, the V gene TRBV18, with TRBD1 identical over 9 bases. The CDR3 sequence is 14 residues long. V shed 5 bases and J 8 bases; nucleotides not matched to a gene: 4. The germline V gene has CDR1 KGHSH and CDR2 LQKENI. CDR3 residues: CASSTGGGYSPLHF. The DNA for the CDR3 is TGTGCCAGCTCAACAGGGGGCGGATATTCACCCCTCCACTTT.

The table lists this clone with many counts. The J gene is TRBJ1-5, the V gene TRBV2, with 7 bases aligning to TRBD1. The junction had 5 bases not matched to a gene; V was cut back by 5 bases and J by 1 base. Per germline, CDR1 SNHLY and CDR2 FYNNEI. The CDR3 runs 15 residues. The CDR3 DNA sequence: TGTGCCAGCAGTTTGGACAGGTACAGCAATCAGCCCCAGCATTTT. Translated: CASSLDRYSNQPQHF.

The chain joins TRBV5-8 to TRBJ2-3; D is unclear. Deletions cut 4 bases from V and 8 bases from J, with 11 bases between. CDR1 SGHTS and CDR2 YDEGEE come from the germline V gene. This CDR3 is 12 amino acids long. The CDR3 coding sequence is TGTGCCAGCAGCACCCGGGTCCCTACGCAGTATTTT. Its translation: CASSTRVPTQYF.

As for this clone: Other DNA sequences in the sample encode the same CDR3. CDR3 residues: CASSLTGGYGYTF. CDR3 sequence (DNA): TGTGCCAGCAGCCTGACAGGGGGCTATGGCTACACCTTC. V is TRBV7-2 and J is TRBJ1-2, with 9 bases matching TRBD1. Germline values: CDR1 SGHTA, CDR2 FQGNSA. V was pared by 5 bases and J by 4 bases, with 2 bases of the junction left unmatched. The CDR3 is 13 residues long.

This chain joins TRBV19 and TRBJ1-1; 11 positions match TRBD1. This CDR3 spans 13 amino acids. The junction had 3 bases not matched to a gene; V was cut back by 9 bases and J by 3 bases. Germline-derived CDR1 and CDR2 are LNHDA and SQIVND (reference sequence). The CDR3 protein is CASGTGGYTEAFF. CDR3 DNA sequence: TGTGCCAGCGGGACAGGGGGGTACACTGAAGCTTTCTTT.

The chain uses TRBV6-5 and TRBJ1-4, with D possibly being TRBD1 (6 bases). V lost 6 bases and J 8 bases, leaving 19 bases between the germline ends. The CDR3 totals 15 residues. Looked up from germline, CDR1 is MNHEY and CDR2 is SVGAGI. CDR3 amino acids: CASSLGGGAFEKLFF. CDR3 in DNA: TGTGCCAGCAGCCTGGGGGGGGGCGCATTCGAAAAACTGTTTTTT.

This chain connects TRBV7-2 to TRBJ2-7; tentative D call: TRBD2 (6 bases). Germline V gene lookup returns CDR1 SGHTA and CDR2 FQGNSA. This CDR3 has 15 amino acids. Trimming left V 5 bases short and J 2 bases short, with 16 bases between. The CDR3 coding sequence is TGTGCCAGCAGCCTCCCGGGAGCGGGCACCTACGAGCAGTACTTC. The encoded protein is CASSLPGAGTYEQYF.

The J gene is TRBJ2-3, the V gene TRBV7-2; maybe TRBD2 (5 bases). The CDR3 has 14 residues. Germline lookup yields CDR1 SGHTA and CDR2 FQGNSA. Trimming took 3 bases from V and 4 from J, leaving 11 bases between them. The CDR3 coding sequence is TGTGCCAGCAGCTTGAGAGGGCGGGCAGATACGCAGTATTTT. Translation gives CASSLRGRADTQYF. The variable domain in full, with the rest retrieved from reference TRBV7-2 and TRBJ2-3, is GAGVSQSPSNKVTEKGKDVELRCDPISGHTALYWYRQSLGQGLEFLIYFQGNSAPDKSGLPSDRFSAERTGGSVSTLTIQRTQQEDSAVYLCASSLRGRADTQYFGPGTRLTVL.

The rearrangement uses TRBV9 and TRBJ2-7, with 7 bases lining up with TRBD2. With V trimmed by 0 bases and J by 1 base, 1 base remained unmatched. Per germline, CDR1 SGDLS and CDR2 YYNGEE. The CDR3 extends over 14 amino acids. The CDR3 region has the DNA TGTGCCAGCAGCGTAGGGGAGGGATCCTACGAGCAGTACTTC. It yields the protein CASSVGEGSYEQYF.

This chain uses TRBV4-1 with TRBJ2-3, with 9 bases that match TRBD2. Trimming removed 4 bases from V and 4 bases from J; junction bases left unmatched: 12. The CDR3 extends over 17 amino acids. The germline V gene encodes CDR1 MGHRA and CDR2 YSYEKL. DNA for the CDR3: TGCGCCAGCAGCCGCCCAATTAGCGGGAGCCCGGCAGATACGCAGTATTTT. Translating gives CASSRPISGSPADTQYF.

For this clone: One junction end disagrees with the germline gene, perhaps due to a read error. CDR3 nucleotides: TGTTCCAGCAGCCAAACGGACAGCCACTACTATGGCTACACCTTC. It specifies CSSSQTDSHYYGYTF. The chain is built from TRBV7-9 and TRBJ1-2; possibly TRBD1 for D (6 bases). Germline V gene sequence: CDR1 SEHNR, CDR2 FQNEAQ (reference sequence). This CDR3 contains 15 residues.

The table lists this clone with a count of one. This sequence joins TRBV10-3 and TRBJ1-1, with TRBD1 as a possible D gene (6 bases). The CDR3 runs to 14 residues. Germline values: CDR1 ENHRY, CDR2 SYGVKD. The V end was cut by 4 bases, the J end by 1 base, with 10 bases between. In DNA form, the CDR3 reads TGTGCCATCAGTGGAAGGACAGCGAACACTGAAGCTTTCTTT. It translates to CAISGRTANTEAFF.

This clone was seen a few times. The chain joins TRBV13 to TRBJ1-1; TRBD1 is a possible D gene (5 bases). With 5 bases removed from V and 0 bases from J, the gap between germline ends came to 7 bases. The CDR3 contains 13 residues. Germline CDR1 reads PRHDT; CDR2 reads FYEKMQ (reference sequence). Here the CDR3 reads CASSDSVNTEAFF. The CDR3 DNA reads TGTGCCAGCAGCGACAGCGTGAACACTGAAGCTTTCTTT.

The V and J genes are TRBV19 and TRBJ2-7; D may be TRBD2 (6 bases). CDR1 and CDR2 from the germline V gene are LNHDA and SQIVND (reference sequence). The CDR3 is made up of 13 amino acids. V lost 8 bases to trimming and J lost 5 bases, with 16 bases between them. The chain's CDR3 is CASGRRGTHEQYF. Here the CDR3 DNA reads TGTGCCAGTGGCCGGAGGGGTACCCACGAGCAGTACTTC.

V is TRBV6-5 and J is TRBJ1-3; TRBD1 is a possible D gene (5 bases). Trimming pared 1 base from V and 4 bases from J, leaving 14 bases between. Germline values: CDR1 MNHEY, CDR2 SVGAGI. The CDR3 contains 16 residues. For the CDR3, the DNA is TGTGCCAGCAGTTACTTAAGGGGCGACCTCGGAAACACCATATATTTT. This translates into CASSYLRGDLGNTIYF.

The chain uses TRBV12-5 and TRBJ2-4, with D uncertain. The CDR3 runs 16 residues. Germline lookup yields CDR1 LGHNT and CDR2 FRNRAP. Between the trimmed V and J ends, which lost 7 bases and 2 bases, there was a span of 18 bases. CDR3 sequence reads: CASVPTLGLPKNIQYF. CDR3 nucleotides: TGTGCTAGTGTTCCTACCTTGGGCTTACCCAAAAACATTCAGTACTTC.

This chain joins TRBV7-9 and TRBJ1-5; D ambiguous. CDR3 length equals 15 residues. Trimming pared 5 bases from V and 3 bases from J, leaving 14 bases between. The germline V gene has CDR1 SEHNR and CDR2 FQNEAQ (reference sequence). CDR3 coding DNA: TGTGCCAGCAGCCTAGGTGGGCTGCCCAATCAGCCCCAGCATTTT. Protein sequence: CASSLGGLPNQPQHF.